Each of the 27 T cell receptor beta chains below was sequenced from the same sample in a study of regulatory T cells in long-lasting Graves disease. The TCR beta library used iRepertoire HTBI primers with Arm-PCR amplification of CDR3. Via MiXCR, TCRdb re-called the multiplex PCR reads, giving one row per CDR3 protein. The data show 350,000 to 500,000 distinct CDR3 sequences, around 23% seen once. Indicated time point: persistent/refractory GD, antithyroid drugs over 5 years with positive TRAb. PBMCs were the source of the RNA used for TCR sequencing. This material consisted of peripheral blood mononuclear cells (PBMCs), taken when the disease was refractory, from a patient treated with antithyroid drugs. Receptors originate from a female donor with Graves disease.

In its sample, this clonotype is medium-sized. The rearrangement links TRBV28 to TRBJ1-1; D gene uncertain. CDR1 MDHEN and CDR2 SYDVKM come from the germline V gene. Trimming cost V 3 bases and J 2 bases, with 22 bases left between them. The CDR3 length is 18 residues. The CDR3 reads CASSFTLRGRAGNTEAFF. The CDR3 nucleotides are TGTGCCAGCAGTTTTACTCTTCGTGGCCGCGCAGGTAACACTGAAGCTTTCTTT.

This clonotype was detected many times. The gene calls are TRBV10-3 and TRBJ2-7; the D gene could be TRBD1 or TRBD2 (5 bases each). Trimming took off 5 bases at V and 0 bases at J, with 11 bases between the two ends. Germline V CDR1 and CDR2: ENHRY, SYGVKD. This CDR3 comprises 14 residues. The CDR3 DNA sequence: TGTGCCATCAGTCGGGACCGAAGCTCCTACGAGCAGTACTTC. It is translated as CAISRDRSSYEQYF.

Notes on this clonotype: It may be a read error: a sequence one base away is much more abundant. The chain combines TRBV3-1 with TRBJ2-7; weak D call: TRBD2 (5 bases). The CDR3 spans 15 residues. V was shortened by 5 bases and J by 5 bases, with 19 bases between the two germline ends. From germline, CDR1 is LGHDT and CDR2 YNNKEL (reference sequence). The CDR3 is CASSRDLVGADEQYF. Here the CDR3 DNA reads TGTGCCAGCAGCAGGGATTTGGTGGGAGCGGACGAGCAGTACTTC.

This clonotype was recorded a few times. V and J are TRBV29-1 and TRBJ1-1; perhaps TRBD1 as D (5 bases). The CDR3 has 14 residues. In germline, CDR1 is SQVTM, CDR2 ANQGSEA. V lost 2 bases and J 2 bases, leaving 12 bases between the germline ends. The DNA of the CDR3 is TGCAGCGTTGAATGGGGGGGGGGTAACACTGAAGCTTTCTTT. Residues: CSVEWGGGNTEAFF.

The rearrangement uses TRBV11-1 and TRBJ2-1; no reliable D call. Germline assignment: CDR1 SGHAT and CDR2 FQDESV (reference sequence). V was shortened by 5 bases and J by 9 bases, with 8 bases between the two germline ends. This CDR3 region has 11 residues. Written as DNA, the CDR3 is TGTGCCAGCAGCCACTCTGGTGAGCAGTTCTTC. Protein sequence: CASSHSGEQFF. Filled out from reference TRBV11-1 and TRBJ2-1, the complete variable domain reads EAEVAQSPRYKITEKSQAVAFWCDPISGHATLYWYRQILGQGPELLVQFQDESVVDDSQLPKDRFSAERLKGVDSTLKIQPAELGDSAMYLCASSHSGEQFFGPGTRLTVL.

This clonotype was detected a few times. The chain has TRBV11-2 and TRBJ2-2; 7 bases are a match to TRBD2. The germline gives CDR1 SGHAT, CDR2 FQNNGV. The CDR3 loop spans 17 amino acids. The ends lost 1 base at V and 6 bases at J; junction bases unmatched: 11. CDR3 nucleotide sequence: TGTGCCAGCAGCTTAGCGGGAGGATCAGGGCCTCCCGGGGAGCTGTTTTTT. The encoded protein is CASSLAGGSGPPGELFF.

This clonotype was detected ten times or more. V is TRBV2 and J is TRBJ2-7, with D unresolved. Germline loops: CDR1 SNHLY, CDR2 FYNNEI. CDR3 size: 11 residues. V gave up 6 bases and J gave up 3 bases, with 6 bases separating them. The CDR3 sequence: CASRGIYEQYF. DNA for the CDR3: TGTGCCAGCAGAGGGATCTACGAGCAGTACTTC.

There are a few counts of this clonotype. The rearrangement joins TRBV6-1 to TRBJ2-2; TRBD1 agrees at 8 bases. The trim removed 4 bases at V and 2 bases at J, leaving 3 bases unmatched. Germline CDR1 reads MNHNS; CDR2 reads SASEGT. This CDR3 spans 15 amino acids. DNA of the CDR3: TGTGCCAGCAGTGGGGACAGGACAAACACCGGGGAGCTGTTTTTT. Its translation: CASSGDRTNTGELFF.

To note about this clonotype: A read error may explain this, as a much larger clone is one base away. The chain is built from TRBV5-5 and TRBJ1-1, with D uncertain. The V gene's germline CDR1 is SGHKS and CDR2 YYEKEE (reference sequence). V was shortened by 3 bases and J by 10 bases, with 13 bases between the two germline ends. This CDR3 region has 12 residues. CDR3 protein: CASSWIGFSAFF. CDR3 nucleotide sequence: TGTGCCAGCAGCTGGATAGGGTTTTCAGCTTTCTTT.

This clonotype showed up many times. The chain recombines TRBV12-3 or TRBV12-4 with TRBJ1-2, with D possibly TRBD1 on 6 matching bases. Deletions cut 3 bases from V and 8 bases from J, with 13 bases between. The CDR3 runs to 13 residues. The CDR3 nucleotides are TGTGCCAGCAGTTTGTCTGGACAGCGGGGCTACACCTTC. It is translated as CASSLSGQRGYTF.

This clonotype has a handful of counts. The chain is built from TRBV6-2 or TRBV6-3 and TRBJ2-6; D remains ambiguous. The V gene lost 2 bases and the J gene lost 0 bases, with 8 bases spanning the gap. Germline V CDR1 and CDR2: MNHEY, SVGEGT. The CDR3 is 16 residues long. In DNA, the CDR3 is TGTGCCAGCAGTTACGGTGTCAGCTCTGGGGCCAACGTCCTGACTTTC. Its protein product is CASSYGVSSGANVLTF.

The count of this clonotype is one. Given a much more abundant clone one base away, this may be a read error. This chain links TRBV20-1 with TRBJ2-7; D is uncertain. The CDR3 runs to 14 residues. Germline V lookup: CDR1 DFQATT, CDR2 SNEGSKA (reference sequence). The ends were cut back, 5 bases at V and 6 bases at J, with 20 bases in the middle. In DNA form, the CDR3 reads TGCAGTGCTGGCGAACTCCTTTTCGGTGGCGAGCAGTACTTC. This gives the protein CSAGELLFGGEQYF.

The sample holds many counts of this clonotype. The chain couples TRBV28 to TRBJ2-2; the D gene is possibly TRBD2 (5 bases). V lost 6 bases, J lost 5 bases, and 16 bases lay in between. Germline CDR1 and CDR2: MDHEN and SYDVKM. The CDR3 loop spans 15 amino acids. CDR3 amino acids: CASRQSSGKTGELFF. CDR3 coding DNA: TGTGCCAGCAGGCAGAGTTCGGGGAAAACCGGGGAGCTGTTTTTT.

The gene calls are TRBV5-4 and TRBJ1-1, with unresolved D. This CDR3 is built from 12 residues. Germline V CDR1 and CDR2: SGHNT, YYREEE (reference sequence). Deletions cut 4 bases from V and 2 bases from J, with 6 bases between. This CDR3 is CASSRINTEAFF. The DNA of the CDR3 is TGTGCCAGCAGCCGGATCAACACTGAAGCTTTCTTT.

This clonotype was seen at least ten times. The rearrangement links TRBV12-3 or TRBV12-4 to TRBJ2-6; tentatively, D is TRBD2 (6 bases). This CDR3 has 19 residues. V was cut by 5 bases and J by 0 bases, with 20 bases left in between. DNA for the CDR3: TGTGCCAGCAGTCCCCAAAGGCGGGGACTCATCTCTGGGGCCAACGTCCTGACTTTC. This encodes CASSPQRRGLISGANVLTF.

This clonotype was counted between two and nine times. The chain couples TRBV9 to TRBJ2-2, with TRBD2 matching over 8 bases. The CDR3 runs to 16 residues. Germline V gene lookup returns CDR1 SGDLS and CDR2 YYNGEE. Trimming at V came to 4 bases and at J to 5 bases, leaving 10 bases not matched to a gene. This CDR3 is CASSLTSGSRTGELFF. The CDR3 DNA follows: TGTGCCAGCAGCCTGACGAGCGGGAGCCGGACCGGGGAGCTGTTTTTT. The variable domain in full, with the rest retrieved from reference TRBV9 and TRBJ2-2, is DSGVTQTPKHLITATGQRVTLRCSPRSGDLSVYWYQQSLDQGLQFLIQYYNGEERAKGNILERFSAQQFPDLHSELNLSSLELGDSALYFCASSLTSGSRTGELFFGEGSRLTVL.

This clonotype was seen repeatedly, ten times or more. The chain uses TRBV18 and TRBJ2-5; no reliable D call. V dropped 2 bases and J dropped 5 bases, with 9 bases sitting between them. The germline CDR1 and CDR2 sequences are KGHSH and LQKENI. The CDR3 runs 13 residues. CDR3 protein: CASSPTGHETQYF. Written as DNA, the CDR3 is TGTGCCAGCTCACCAACGGGCCACGAGACCCAGTACTTC. The full variable domain, completed using reference TRBV18 and TRBJ2-5, is NAGVMQNPRHLVRRRGQEARLRCSPMKGHSHVYWYRQLPEEGLKFMVYLQKENIIDESGMPKERFSAEFPKEGPSILRIQQVVRGDSAAYFCASSPTGHETQYFGPGTRLLVL.

The gene calls are TRBV11-2 and TRBJ2-7; the match to TRBD1 covers 11 bases. Trimming removed 5 bases from V and 0 bases from J; junction bases left unmatched: 12. CDR1 and CDR2 (germline): SGHAT, FQNNGV. CDR3 length: 18 residues. Here the CDR3 reads CASSPWDRGGPGSYEQYF. CDR3 nucleotides: TGTGCCAGCAGCCCTTGGGACAGGGGGGGACCCGGCTCCTACGAGCAGTACTTC. The whole variable domain, remainder taken from reference TRBV11-2 and TRBJ2-7, is EAGVAQSPRYKIIEKRQSVAFWCNPISGHATLYWYQQILGQGPKLLIQFQNNGVVDDSQLPKDRFSAERLKGVDSTLKIQPAKLEDSAVYLCASSPWDRGGPGSYEQYFGPGTRLTVT.

In its sample, this clonotype was seen many times. The CDR3 DNA sequence: TGTGCCAGCAGCCTGGGACAGTCCAGCTATGGCTACACCTTC. Its protein product is CASSLGQSSYGYTF. This chain connects TRBV12-3 or TRBV12-4 to TRBJ1-2; TRBD1 matches 7 bases. V shed 6 bases and J 4 bases; nucleotides not matched to a gene: 8. CDR3 length equals 14 residues.

This clonotype was counted between two and nine times. CDR3 nucleotides: TGTGCCAGTACCGCCCGCGGTAGCTCCTACAATGAGCAGTTCTTC. Translated: CASTARGSSYNEQFF. This sequence joins TRBV19 and TRBJ2-1; D unclear. The CDR3 totals 15 residues. The germline V and J ends were trimmed by 7 bases and 0 bases, with 13 bases remaining between them. Germline V gives CDR1 LNHDA, CDR2 SQIVND (reference sequence). The full variable domain, rest sourced from reference TRBV19 and TRBJ2-1, is DGGITQSPKYLFRKEGQNVTLSCEQNLNHDAMYWYRQDPGQGLRLIYYSQIVNDFQKGDIAEGYSVSREKKESFPLTVTSAQKNPTAFYLCASTARGSSYNEQFFGPGTRLTVL.

As regards this clonotype: A much larger clone lies one base from this, so it may be a read error. This chain uses TRBV11-2 with TRBJ2-5; 7 bases fit TRBD2. This CDR3 region has 16 residues. Germline-derived CDR1 and CDR2 are SGHAT and FQNNGV. CDR3 in DNA: TGTGCCAGCAGCTTAGATGGACGGGAGGAGCTAGAGGCCCAGTACTTC. This sequence encodes CASSLDGREELEAQYF.

This clonotype appeared a few times. The V and J genes are TRBV2 and TRBJ2-3; no firm D call. The V gene lost 5 bases and the J gene lost 0 bases, with 12 bases spanning the gap. The CDR3 loop spans 15 amino acids. Germline CDR1 and CDR2: SNHLY and FYNNEI. CDR3 nucleotides: TGTGCCAGCAGTCAATGGGATCCTAGCACAGATACGCAGTATTTT. Translated: CASSQWDPSTDTQYF.

This clonotype showed up just a few times. The rearrangement uses TRBV24-1 and TRBJ2-4; 11 bases agree with TRBD1. The CDR3 length is 19 residues. The J segment lost 1 base and the V segment lost 3 bases, leaving 10 bases of the junction unmatched. Germline-derived CDR1 and CDR2 are KGHDR and SFDVKD. For the CDR3, the DNA is TGTGCCACCAGTGATGGGGGACAGGGGGTTGGAGGGGCCAAAAACATTCAGTACTTC. Translating gives CATSDGGQGVGGAKNIQYF.

This CDR3 reads CASSLTGTAGNTIYF. CDR3 coding DNA: TGTGCCAGCAGTTTAACCGGGACGGCTGGAAACACCATATATTTT. The chain recombines TRBV27 with TRBJ1-3; tentatively, D is TRBD1 (5 bases). Trimming pared 2 bases from V and 2 bases from J, leaving 10 bases between. Germline V gene sequence: CDR1 MNHEY, CDR2 SMNVEV (reference sequence). The CDR3 extends over 15 amino acids.

Comment on this clonotype: A read error is possible here, since a much larger clone lies one base away. The chain joins TRBV10-3 to TRBJ2-7; D is unclear. This CDR3 region has 11 residues. Trimming took 10 bases from V and 2 from J, leaving 9 bases between them. Germline V CDR1 and CDR2: ENHRY, SYGVKD. DNA for the CDR3: TGTGCCACCGGATCCCCCTACGAGCAGTACTTC. It encodes CATGSPYEQYF.

V is TRBV7-3 and J is TRBJ2-1, with a possible D match to TRBD2 (6 bases). CDR1 is SGHTA and CDR2 is FQGTGA in the germline V gene. The length of the CDR3 is 15 residues. Trimming cost V 5 bases and J 8 bases, with 19 bases left between them. In DNA form, the CDR3 reads TGTGCCAGCAGCGCCCGGGACTCACCGGGAGATGAGCAGTTCTTC. It is translated as CASSARDSPGDEQFF.

This clonotype was picked up a small number of times. A read error may explain this, as a much larger clone is one base away. The chain employs TRBV28 and TRBJ2-7; D might be TRBD2 (6 bases). Trimming shortened V by 4 bases and J by 6 bases, and 16 bases separated the two germline ends. CDR3 size: 14 residues. CDR1 and CDR2 from the germline V gene are MDHEN and SYDVKM. The CDR3 spells CASSSSEEGSEQYF. CDR3 nucleotides: TGTGCCAGCAGTTCATCAGAGGAGGGGAGCGAGCAGTACTTC.